Following are 19 T cell receptor beta chains from one sample sequenced in a study of CD8+ T cells in alopecia areata. Described treatment: oral pan-JAK inhibitor, 5-10 mg twice daily. In each case, RNA was isolated and then reverse transcribed into cDNA as the sequencing template. Sequenced by immunoSEQ multiplex PCR; TCRdb stores in-frame clones only, minus some. The sample has approximately 42,000 clones; 65% are singletons. The starting material was CD8+ T cells sorted from blood, obtained at week 4, from a patient treated with tofacitinib. These receptors came from a human donor with alopecia areata.

This clone was seen a handful of times. This chain uses TRBV5-1 with TRBJ2-7; TRBD1 agrees at 10 bases. The CDR3 spans 15 residues. Germline values: CDR1 SGHRS, CDR2 YFSETQ. V lost 5 bases and J lost 0; bases outside the gene matches: 5. CDR3 nucleotide sequence: TGCGCCAGCAGACCGGGACAGGGGAACTCCTACGAGCAGTACTTC. Protein: CASRPGQGNSYEQYF.

The sample holds a few counts of this clone. This chain joins TRBV7-9 and TRBJ2-7, with D tentatively TRBD2 (5 bases). V was shortened by 8 bases and J by 2 bases, with 13 bases between the two germline ends. The CDR3 runs 13 residues. The germline CDR1 and CDR2 sequences are SEHNR and FQNEAQ (reference sequence). CDR3 in amino acids: CASSRGETYEQYF. CDR3 coding DNA: TGTGCCAGCTCTCGTGGGGAGACCTACGAGCAGTACTTC.

This clone was detected a few times. The chain is built from TRBV2 and TRBJ2-1; the D is unclear. V was trimmed by 6 bases and J by 0 bases, leaving 9 bases between them. The CDR3 extends over 14 amino acids. Per the germline V gene, CDR1 is SNHLY and CDR2 is FYNNEI. CDR3 bases: TGTGCCAGCAGACCTACCCCCTCCTACAATGAGCAGTTCTTC. Protein: CASRPTPSYNEQFF.

V usage is TRBV15 and J usage is TRBJ2-7, with a possible D match to TRBD2 (6 bases). CDR1 and CDR2 (germline): LNHNV, YYDKDF (reference sequence). The CDR3 contains 13 residues. Trimming pared 4 bases from V and 2 bases from J, leaving 9 bases between. As DNA, the CDR3 is TGTGCCACCAGCATTGGGACTGCCTACGAGCAGTACTTC. This translates into CATSIGTAYEQYF. The whole variable domain, filled in from reference TRBV15 and TRBJ2-7, reads DAMVIQNPRYQVTQFGKPVTLSCSQTLNHNVMYWYQQKSSQAPKLLFHYYDKDFNNEADTPDNFQSRRPNTSFCFLDIRSPGLGDTAMYLCATSIGTAYEQYFGPGTRLTVT.

The chain employs TRBV6-6 and TRBJ2-3, with D hard to call. Per germline, CDR1 MNHNY and CDR2 SVGAGI (reference sequence). The CDR3 loop spans 14 amino acids. Between the trimmed V and J ends, which lost 9 bases and 1 base, there was a span of 14 bases. CDR3 DNA: TGTGCCAGTGGCCCCCAGGTGGGCACAGATACGCAGTATTTT. It specifies CASGPQVGTDTQYF.

The V call is TRBV29-1, the J call TRBJ2-5, with D maybe TRBD1 (6 bases). Germline CDR1 reads SQVTM; CDR2 reads ANQGSEA. There are 15 residues in the CDR3. V gave up 4 bases and J gave up 2 bases, with 17 bases separating them. CDR3 DNA: TGCAGCGTTGTTCCGGCCAGGGGAACGCAAGAGACCCAGTACTTC. Translation: CSVVPARGTQETQYF.

The V gene is TRBV4-1, the J gene TRBJ1-2; D gene unclear. Trimming cost V 0 bases and J 6 bases, with 14 bases left between them. The CDR3 length is 15 residues. The V gene's germline CDR1 is MGHRA and CDR2 YSYEKL. CDR3: CASSQDPGAGNGYTF. In nucleotides, the CDR3 is TGCGCCAGCAGCCAAGACCCGGGTGCGGGTAATGGCTACACCTTC.

This clone has a single count. The chain uses TRBV7-8 and TRBJ2-7; weak D call: TRBD1 (6 bases). The CDR3 runs to 13 residues. Germline V gene data show CDR1 as SGHVS and CDR2 as FQNEAQ. Trimming cost V 1 base and J 3 bases, with 7 bases left between them. The CDR3 spells CASSLGQVYEQYF. DNA of the CDR3: TGTGCCAGCAGCTTAGGACAGGTCTACGAGCAGTACTTC.

The chain uses TRBV7-8 and TRBJ2-7; 7 bases align to TRBD1. The CDR3 is 16 amino acids. V lost 5 bases, J lost 2 bases, and 12 bases stayed unmatched. Germline assignment: CDR1 SGHVS and CDR2 FQNEAQ. CDR3: CASSTGTDPFAYEQYF. The CDR3 nucleotides are TGTGCCAGCAGCACAGGGACAGACCCCTTCGCCTACGAGCAGTACTTC.

The rearrangement links TRBV7-9 to TRBJ2-7, with D maybe TRBD1 (6 bases). V was shortened by 0 bases and J by 3 bases, with 12 bases between the two germline ends. The CDR3 consists of 15 residues. Germline V gene data show CDR1 as SEHNR and CDR2 as FQNEAQ (reference sequence). CDR3 sequence: CASSLAAGDIYEQYF. CDR3 DNA sequence: TGTGCCAGCAGCTTAGCGGCAGGGGACATCTACGAGCAGTACTTC.

This clone was seen just once. This chain joins TRBV23-1 and TRBJ2-5; D is unresolved. The assigned J gene may be wrong: the sequence end matches TRBJ2-7 better. Being an ORF, TRBV23-1 has a function that is uncertain. This CDR3 contains 17 residues. The CDR3 loop is CASSQSPRTPRYNEQYF. The CDR3 DNA reads TGCGCCAGCAGTCAATCTCCCCGCACCCCAAGATACAACGAGCAGTACTTC.

V gene TRBV28 combines with J gene TRBJ1-1; D is unresolved. The V gene lost 5 bases and the J gene lost 3 bases, with 7 bases spanning the gap. In germline, CDR1 is MDHEN, CDR2 SYDVKM. This CDR3 spans 12 amino acids. The chain's CDR3 is CASSLDHTEAFF. CDR3 in DNA: TGTGCCAGCAGTCTGGACCACACTGAAGCTTTCTTT.

The V call is TRBV29-1, the J call TRBJ1-2, with 8 bases aligning to TRBD1. CDR1 and CDR2 from the germline V gene are SQVTM and ANQGSEA. The CDR3 extends over 13 amino acids. After removal of 4 bases from V and 7 bases from J, the junction contained 8 bases not matched to a gene. CDR3 sequence: CSVVGQGALGYTF. In nucleotides, the CDR3 is TGCAGCGTTGTTGGGCAGGGGGCGCTTGGCTACACCTTC. Looking up the rest from reference TRBV29-1 and TRBJ1-2 gives the full variable domain: SAVISQKPSRDICQRGTSLTIQCQVDSQVTMMFWYRQQPGQSLTLIATANQGSEATYESGFVIDKFPISRPNLTFSTLTVSNMSPEDSSIYLCSVVGQGALGYTFGSGTRLTVV.

This chain uses TRBV4-3 with TRBJ2-3, with 11 bases identical to TRBD2. The CDR3 length is 17 residues. CDR1 is LGHNA and CDR2 is YSLEER in the germline V gene. V shed 0 bases, J shed 1 base, and the junction held 3 bases outside the gene matches. CDR3 in DNA: TGCGCCAGCAGCCAAGATTTAGCGGGGGGGGGCACAGATACGCAGTATTTT. This gives the protein CASSQDLAGGGTDTQYF.

The chain links TRBV12-5 to TRBJ2-3; D tentatively reads TRBD1 or TRBD2 (6 bases each). This CDR3 has 18 residues. V gave up 6 bases and J gave up 0 bases, with 22 bases separating them. Germline V gives CDR1 LGHNT, CDR2 FRNRAP. The CDR3 here is CASGGWTRGQKSTDTQYF. CDR3 nucleotides: TGTGCTAGTGGAGGTTGGACCCGGGGGCAAAAAAGCACAGATACGCAGTATTTT. The variable domain in full, with the rest retrieved from reference TRBV12-5 and TRBJ2-3, is DARVTQTPRHKVTEMGQEVTMRCQPILGHNTVFWYRQTMMQGLELLAYFRNRAPLDDSGMPKDRFSAEMPDATLATLKIQPSEPRDSAVYFCASGGWTRGQKSTDTQYFGPGTRLTVL.

This chain links TRBV29-1 with TRBJ1-1, with TRBD1 as a possible D gene (6 bases). The CDR3 consists of 13 residues. Germline CDR1 and CDR2: SQVTM and ANQGSEA. The germline V and J ends were trimmed by 7 bases and 8 bases, with 20 bases remaining between them. The CDR3 DNA sequence: TGCAGCGCCAAGGGGGGGGACACGGGCGAAGCTTTCTTT. Protein product: CSAKGGDTGEAFF.

The rearrangement links TRBV5-8 to TRBJ1-5; D gene uncertain. The CDR3 is 11 residues long. Germline CDR1 reads SGHTS; CDR2 reads YDEGEE. V was pared by 3 bases and J by 4 bases, with 2 bases between. The CDR3 nucleotides read TGTGCCAGCAGCTCTAATCAGCCCCAGCATTTT. This gives the protein CASSSNQPQHF.

The J gene is TRBJ2-1, the V gene TRBV11-2, with D possibly matching TRBD1 (5 bases). With 5 bases removed from V and 2 bases from J, the gap between germline ends came to 13 bases. The CDR3 extends over 15 amino acids. Germline V CDR1 and CDR2: SGHAT, FQNNGV. The CDR3 DNA reads TGTGCCAGCAGCGAAAGGCCAGGGACCTACAATGAGCAGTTCTTC. Its translation: CASSERPGTYNEQFF.

V is TRBV2 and J is TRBJ1-2; TRBD1 agrees at 10 bases. Germline trimming cut 5 bases from V and 1 base from J; bases unmatched to any gene: 4. This CDR3 contains 15 residues. Germline values: CDR1 SNHLY, CDR2 FYNNEI. In nucleotides, the CDR3 is TGTGCCAGCAGTTCGGGACAGGGGAGTAACTATGGCTACACCTTC. This translates into CASSSGQGSNYGYTF.